The 9 T cell receptor beta chains reported below all come from one sample, sequenced in a study of T cells in Graves' hyperthyroidism and ophthalmopathy (dated by TCRdb to the late 2010s). Library preparation used multiplex PCR. Sequencer: Illumina HiSeq 2000. Amplification of TCR beta CDR3 regions was carried out from RNA transcripts. The first round of RT-PCR for the TCR CDR3 was performed with the HTBI primer set and the Qiagen OneStep RT-PCR kit. In TCRdb, the public reads were trimmed at Q25 with fastp and aligned with MiXCR, with productive beta chains retained. All rows with the same CDR3 protein become a single entry with the most common DNA and genes. In this sample the table shows under 600,000 distinct CDR3 sequences, 15% to 20% of which occur a single time. 3% to 4% of the sample belongs to the ten largest clones. The sequencing sample was made of blood. These receptors originate from a woman aged 40-49 years with Graves' ophthalmopathy.

This clonotype was picked up many times. V gene TRBV12-3 or TRBV12-4 combines with J gene TRBJ1-1; D is unresolved. The germline V and J ends were trimmed by 5 bases and 6 bases, with 13 bases remaining between them. The CDR3 has 13 residues. CDR3 region: CASSPGWNPEAFF. The CDR3 DNA reads TGTGCCAGCAGTCCCGGGTGGAATCCTGAAGCTTTCTTT.

Many counts were recorded for this clonotype. V usage is TRBV6-1 and J usage is TRBJ1-1; D might be TRBD1 (5 bases). Germline CDR1 is MNHNS and CDR2 is SASEGT. V gave up 8 bases and J gave up 6 bases, with 13 bases separating them. The CDR3 extends over 12 amino acids. The CDR3 loop is CASGMGGPEAFF. DNA of the CDR3: TGTGCCAGCGGGATGGGGGGACCTGAAGCTTTCTTT.

Ten or more counts support this clonotype. The J gene is TRBJ2-3, the V gene TRBV20-1; D may be TRBD1 or TRBD2 (6 bases each). This CDR3 region has 13 residues. With 3 bases removed from V and 6 bases from J, the gap between germline ends came to 13 bases. Germline CDR1 DFQATT, CDR2 SNEGSKA (reference sequence). CDR3 amino acids: CSAREGGGDTQYF. As DNA, the CDR3 is TGCAGTGCTAGGGAGGGGGGCGGGGATACGCAGTATTTT.

V and J are TRBV19 and TRBJ1-1, with 9 bases fitting TRBD1. Looked up from germline, CDR1 is LNHDA and CDR2 is SQIVND (reference sequence). This CDR3 is 15 amino acids long. The ends lost 7 bases at V and 5 bases at J; junction bases unmatched: 11. The CDR3, as DNA: TGTGCCAGTAACATGGGACAGGGAATAGGGACTGAAGCTTTCTTT. Residues: CASNMGQGIGTEAFF.

This clonotype was seen many times. The chain is built from TRBV5-1 and TRBJ2-1; tentative D call: TRBD2 (6 bases). Deletions cut 4 bases from V and 8 bases from J, with 16 bases between. Germline V gene data show CDR1 as SGHRS and CDR2 as YFSETQ. This CDR3 has 14 residues. The CDR3: CASSPGTLGDEQFF. CDR3 coding DNA: TGCGCCAGCAGCCCCGGGACTCTGGGGGATGAGCAGTTCTTC.

The V call is TRBV3-1, the J call TRBJ2-1; D perhaps matches TRBD2 (6 bases). The CDR3 extends over 17 amino acids. Between the trimmed V and J ends, which lost 0 bases and 0 bases, there was a span of 12 bases. From germline, CDR1 is LGHDT and CDR2 YNNKEL (reference sequence). This CDR3 is CASSQDLGGTSYNEQFF. The DNA for the CDR3 is TGTGCCAGCAGCCAAGACCTTGGCGGGACCTCCTACAATGAGCAGTTCTTC.

This clonotype appeared many times. The chain combines TRBV6-6 with TRBJ1-2, with D uncertain. Trimming left V 0 bases short and J 6 bases short, with 11 bases between. Per germline, CDR1 MNHNY and CDR2 SVGAGI (reference sequence). CDR3 length equals 14 residues. CDR3 sequence: CASSYSNGRDGYTF. The CDR3 nucleotides read TGTGCCAGCAGTTACTCGAACGGGAGGGATGGCTACACCTTC.

The rearrangement links TRBV7-9 to TRBJ2-1; perhaps D is TRBD1 or TRBD2 (5 bases each). Trimming took 5 bases from V and 2 from J, leaving 16 bases between them. Germline-derived CDR1 and CDR2 are SEHNR and FQNEAQ (reference sequence). The CDR3 consists of 16 residues. CDR3 DNA: TGTGCCAGCAGCCGAGGGACGGGGCCCCCCTACAATGAGCAGTTCTTC. Translation gives CASSRGTGPPYNEQFF.

Written as DNA, the CDR3 is TGCAGCGTTGGCGGGACAGTGGGAGGCTACACCTTC. This gives the protein CSVGGTVGGYTF. The chain joins TRBV29-1 to TRBJ1-2; 7 nucleotides align to TRBD1. The V segment lost 4 bases and the J segment 8 bases; nucleotides outside the gene matches: 7. The germline gives CDR1 SQVTM, CDR2 ANQGSEA. The CDR3 is 12 residues long.